The TCR beta chain under discussion was sequenced for a study of T cells after yellow fever vaccination. Study summary: Each low-cell-number fraction was prepared by means of SMART-Seq v4 Ultra Low Input.

Germline CDR1 DFQATT, CDR2 SNEGSKA (reference sequence). V dropped 3 bases and J dropped 6 bases, with 15 bases sitting between them. The CDR3 has 14 amino acids. This clonotype turned up a few times. A process of 5'RACE template switching, which added a universal primer site and UMIs, was used to make TCR cDNA. Each CDR3 protein is one row after TCRdb ran MiXCR on the 5' RACE reads. The data show some 320,000 distinct CDR3 sequences, with 8.7% seen just once and roughly 17% held by the top ten. The sequences come from PBMCs, collected on the day of the first yellow fever vaccination. The chain is built from TRBV20-1 and TRBJ2-4; either TRBD1 or TRBD2 may fit D (6 bases each). The TCR originated in a man younger than 35 who received the YFV17D yellow fever vaccine. The CDR3 region has the DNA TGCAGTGCTAGTCGGGGGCTCTCGGGAAACATTCAGTACTTC. It specifies CSASRGLSGNIQYF.